Listed here are 6 T cell receptor beta chains from one sample, sequenced in a study of T cells in Graves' hyperthyroidism and ophthalmopathy. What was amplified from RNA transcripts were TCR beta CDR3 regions. The study used the HTBI primer set for a first-round RT-PCR of the TCR CDR3. TCRdb reprocessed the multiplex PCR reads via MiXCR and lists one record per CDR3 protein. The sample yields about 360,000 distinct CDR3 sequences, 13% seen once. The source material was blood. These receptors were collected from a man aged 30 to 39 with Graves' hyperthyroidism that later progressed to Graves' ophthalmopathy.

Many counts were recorded for this clonotype. The chain links TRBV15 to TRBJ1-5, with D perhaps matching TRBD1 (5 bases). Germline CDR1 is LNHNV and CDR2 is YYDKDF (reference sequence). The ends were cut back, 3 bases at V and 2 bases at J, with 8 bases in the middle. CDR3 size: 14 residues. As DNA, the CDR3 is TGTGCCACCAGCAGTCAGGGAGGCAATCAGCCCCAGCATTTT. It encodes CATSSQGGNQPQHF.

This chain connects TRBV7-9 to TRBJ1-6; possibly TRBD1 for D (5 bases). The CDR3 is made up of 15 amino acids. V lost 6 bases, J lost 4 bases, and 13 bases lay in between. Germline loops: CDR1 SEHNR, CDR2 FQNEAQ (reference sequence). CDR3: CASSNPGPYNSPLHF. Written as DNA, the CDR3 is TGTGCCAGCAGTAACCCGGGGCCTTATAATTCACCCCTCCACTTT.

The chain recombines TRBV2 with TRBJ1-4, with D unclear. Trimming removed 7 bases from V and 1 base from J, with 4 bases in between. This CDR3 is 12 amino acids long. Germline loops: CDR1 SNHLY, CDR2 FYNNEI. CDR3 DNA sequence: TGTGCCAGCACCAGAACTAATGAAAAACTGTTTTTT. Translating gives CASTRTNEKLFF.

In its sample, this clonotype was seen a few times. The chain carries TRBV18 and TRBJ2-1, with unresolved D. V gave up 3 bases and J gave up 0 bases, with 9 bases separating them. The CDR3 has 15 residues. Germline V gene sequence: CDR1 KGHSH, CDR2 LQKENI. This chain's CDR3 is CASSPSQISYNEQFF. The CDR3 nucleotides read TGTGCCAGCTCACCTTCACAGATCTCCTACAATGAGCAGTTCTTC.

This clonotype was counted many times. The chain recombines TRBV20-1 with TRBJ2-2; 10 bases agree with TRBD2. The germline V gene has CDR1 DFQATT and CDR2 SNEGSKA (reference sequence). Trimming removed 3 bases from V and 2 bases from J; junction bases left unmatched: 15. The CDR3 has 19 residues. The chain's CDR3 is CSARDRPGLAEVNTGELFF. CDR3 in DNA: TGCAGTGCTAGGGATCGTCCCGGACTAGCGGAGGTAAACACCGGGGAGCTGTTTTTT.

The table lists this clonotype with a few counts. The chain joins TRBV29-1 to TRBJ1-1; D not resolved. Germline V gives CDR1 SQVTM, CDR2 ANQGSEA. The V end lost 6 bases, the J end lost 0 bases, and 8 bases lay between the germline ends. This CDR3 is 12 amino acids long. CDR3 in amino acids: CSVLSMNTEAFF. DNA for the CDR3: TGCAGCGTCCTTAGTATGAACACTGAAGCTTTCTTT.